This T cell receptor (beta chain) derives from a study of CD8 T cells in ankylosing spondylitis (TCRdb year 2017). With regard to the full study: To find TCR variants linked to disease, the study profiled T cell receptor beta repertoires in ankylosing spondylitis patients and healthy donors. The full study cohort comprised 25 ankylosing spondylitis patients and over a hundred healthy donors. Peripheral blood was sampled, and synovial fluid was additionally collected from ankylosing spondylitis patients. General study outcomes and caveats: The disease-linked clones showed a CD8+ phenotype and occurred at relatively low frequencies in peripheral blood. According to the report, matched synovial fluid samples from ankylosing spondylitis patients were significantly enriched for the disease-linked clones. Some TCR beta motif variants had previously been reported in synovial fluid and blood of reactive arthritis patients, which suggested common disease-initiation mechanisms. A TCR beta motif of several highly homologous amino acid variants appeared characteristic of blood from ankylosing spondylitis patients.

The CDR3 runs 14 residues from the cysteine to the phenylalanine. Only the CDR3 region is kept as DNA, spanning 42 bases read in frame from base 1. In the germline V gene (reference sequence), CDR1 corresponds to DFQATT and CDR2 to SNEGSKA. The trim is 6 bases for V and 3 bases for J, with a gap of 14 bases between the germline ends. TCRdb records Illumina HiSeq 2500 as the sequencer. Quantitative 5'-RACE with molecular barcodes was the method used to prepare the TCR beta libraries. The authors' pipeline ran thus. A new computational method, built on a probabilistic model of VDJ rearrangement, was used to identify disease-linked TCR variants. TCRdb ran its own pipeline on the public reads, namely fastp trimming at Q25 and MiXCR clone calling, and kept in-frame beta chains. Each CDR3 protein appears once, grouped with its most common genes and DNA. The V and J calls reflect TCRdb's pipeline rather than the authors' work. Here the sample has 200,000 to 250,000 distinct CDR3 sequences; about 10% occur a single time. In total, the top ten clones hold 21% of the sample.

Many counts were recorded for this clonotype. The specificity of this receptor is unknown. No per-base quality is available; no much larger clone lies one base away. This receptor chain uses TRBV20-1 and TRBJ2-2; perhaps TRBD1 is the D gene, with 7 bases matching. The sequencing input was blood, either unsorted or a sorted T cell fraction (not recorded which). The sequence was collected from a male donor with ankylosing spondylitis or in good health (not recorded which). The nucleotide sequence reads TGCAGTGCCGGGCCAGGGGGGTACACCGGGGAGCTGTTTTTT. This codes for CSAGPGGYTGELFF.